This T cell receptor (beta chain) was sequenced in a study of blood T cells in healthy people across ages. Notes on this clonotype: The target antigen is unknown.

The second PCR ran roughly 6 to 11 cycles with a sample-barcoded 5' primer and J-beta primers. A template-switch adaptor containing 12 random nucleotides labeled each cDNA molecule. MiXCR, applied by TCRdb to the 5' RACE reads, yields one record per CDR3 protein. The sample lists approximately 700,000 distinct CDR3 sequences; about 32% were seen once. Researchers report isolating at least 6 million PBMCs per sample. There were at least 5 micrograms of total RNA extracted from every sample. General study points: Significant beta diversity loss was already apparent by age approximately 42, declining roughly linearly.

The sequenced sample was blood. The receptor was isolated from a woman of 80 years or more in good health.

CDR3 sequence reads: CAWSGLGTGISGNTIYF. The DNA of the CDR3 is TGTGCCTGGAGTGGATTAGGGACAGGAATATCTGGAAACACCATATATTTT. The chain links TRBV30 to TRBJ1-3, with 8 bases aligning to TRBD1. The CDR3 has 17 amino acids. CDR1 is GTSNPN and CDR2 is SVGIG in the germline V gene (reference sequence). The J segment lost 1 base and the V segment lost 1 base, leaving 9 bases of the junction unmatched.